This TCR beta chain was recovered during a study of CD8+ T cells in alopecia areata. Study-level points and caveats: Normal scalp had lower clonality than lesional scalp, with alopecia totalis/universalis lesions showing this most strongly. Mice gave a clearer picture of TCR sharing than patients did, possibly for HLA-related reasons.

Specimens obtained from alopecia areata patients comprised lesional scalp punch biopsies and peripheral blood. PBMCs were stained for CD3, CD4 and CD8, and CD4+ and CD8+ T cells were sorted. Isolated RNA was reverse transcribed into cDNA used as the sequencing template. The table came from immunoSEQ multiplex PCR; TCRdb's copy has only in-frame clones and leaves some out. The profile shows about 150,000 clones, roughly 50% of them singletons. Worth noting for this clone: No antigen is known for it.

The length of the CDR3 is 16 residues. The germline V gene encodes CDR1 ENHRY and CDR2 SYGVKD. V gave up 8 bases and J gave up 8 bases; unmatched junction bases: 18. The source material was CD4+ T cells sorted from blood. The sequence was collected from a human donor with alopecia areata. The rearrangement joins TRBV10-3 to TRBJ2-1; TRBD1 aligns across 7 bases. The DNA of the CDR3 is TGTGCCATCCCAGTGACTGTGACAGGGTTGGACGATGAGCAGTTCTTC. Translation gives CAIPVTVTGLDDEQFF.